Listed below are T cell receptor beta chains from one sample, sequenced in a study of regulatory T cells in long-lasting Graves disease. TCRdb used MiXCR to reprocess the multiplex PCR reads, holding one entry per CDR3 protein. The data contain about 530,000 distinct CDR3 sequences, about 16% of them singletons. The data also belong to a second study, concerning T cells in Graves' hyperthyroidism and ophthalmopathy.

Sequencing was performed on peripheral blood mononuclear cells (PBMCs), taken at new diagnosis, from a patient treated with antithyroid drugs. The receptors originated from a woman in her forties or fifties with Graves disease. Both conserved end residues are part of each CDR3. D genes are given only for firm matches. Not every row has a clone size; where given, it reads once, few, many or a size class.

v_call,j_call,d_call,clone_size,cdr3_aa
TRBV28,TRBJ2-3,-,many,CASSFFMDTQYF
TRBV3-1,TRBJ2-2,TRBD2,-,CASSSFGGADTGELFF
TRBV2,TRBJ2-1,TRBD2,-,CASRIGLAGVDNEQFF
TRBV2,TRBJ2-7,TRBD1,many,CAADPGQAPYEQYF
TRBV5-1,TRBJ1-3,-,once,CASSLTSQQGSGNTIYF
TRBV7-9,TRBJ1-3,-,-,CASSLMGRGNTIYF
TRBV5-5,TRBJ2-5,TRBD2,many,CASSLGPGLAGGPGETQYF
TRBV30,TRBJ1-1,-,many,CAWTYRAQGDTEAFF
TRBV12-3/TRBV12-4,TRBJ1-3,-,-,CASKFLSSGNTIYF
TRBV5-4,TRBJ2-6,-,-,CASSFGGTSSGANVLTF
TRBV29-1,TRBJ1-1,TRBD1,many,CSVLGTGLRNTEAFF
TRBV10-2,TRBJ2-3,-,-,CASGLGVAVLTDTQYF
TRBV20-1,TRBJ1-1,TRBD1,once,CSARDRGRGTEAFF
TRBV5-6,TRBJ1-1,TRBD1,-,CASSPMATGTEGRAFF
TRBV5-1,TRBJ2-2,TRBD1,many,CASSDPGQGASGELFF
TRBV5-1,TRBJ1-1,-,once,CASSPMMNTEAFF
TRBV5-4,TRBJ2-2,TRBD1,many,CASSPRQGNTGELFF